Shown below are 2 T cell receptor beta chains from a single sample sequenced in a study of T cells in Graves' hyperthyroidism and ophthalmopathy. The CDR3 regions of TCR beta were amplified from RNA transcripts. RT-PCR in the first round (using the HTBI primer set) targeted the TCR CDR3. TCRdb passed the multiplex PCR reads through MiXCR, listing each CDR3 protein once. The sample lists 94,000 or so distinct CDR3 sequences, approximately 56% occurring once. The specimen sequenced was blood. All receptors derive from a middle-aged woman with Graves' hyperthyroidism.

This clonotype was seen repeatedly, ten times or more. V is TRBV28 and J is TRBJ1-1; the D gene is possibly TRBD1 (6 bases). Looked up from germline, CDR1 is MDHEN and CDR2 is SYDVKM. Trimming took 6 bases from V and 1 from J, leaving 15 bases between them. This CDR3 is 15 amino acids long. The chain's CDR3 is CASRLPGTSNTEAFF. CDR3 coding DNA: TGTGCCAGCAGGCTCCCCGGGACATCGAACACTGAAGCTTTCTTT.

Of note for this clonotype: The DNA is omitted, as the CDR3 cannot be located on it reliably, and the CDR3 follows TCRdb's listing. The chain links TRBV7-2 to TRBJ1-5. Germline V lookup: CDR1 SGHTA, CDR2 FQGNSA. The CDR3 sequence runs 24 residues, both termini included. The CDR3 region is CASSFDGTSVYEQYFGPGNQPQHF.